The T cell receptor (beta chain) under discussion was sequenced for a study of OX40 agonist ivuxolimab in advanced cancers. Study overall: Hepatocellular carcinoma, melanoma, renal cell or head and neck cancer occurred in dose-escalation patients. Earlier anti-PD-1, anti-PD-L1 or anti-CTLA-4 therapy was permitted; over 35% had received some.

Study-wide results and caveats: CD4+ and CD8+ T cells in blood underwent clonal expansion by week 6 at 0.1 to 3.0 mg/kg.

Drawing of blood for sampling happened at baseline, at cycle 4 day 1, and at cycle 7 day 1. To note about this clone: Its antigen is not known.

Clones were sequenced by immunoSEQ multiplex PCR, and TCRdb holds only the in-frame ones, with some missing. The sample yields about 83,000 clones, less than 95% seen once. Germline V lookup: CDR1 MNHNS, CDR2 SASEGT. This CDR3 spans 13 amino acids. V lost 3 bases and J 3 bases, leaving 8 bases between the germline ends. The TCR comes from an adult with an advanced solid tumor such as melanoma, head and neck, liver or kidney cancer. V usage is TRBV6-1 and J usage is TRBJ1-2; D is unclear. The starting material was CD4+ or CD8+ T cells sorted from blood, obtained in a trial of the OX40 agonist ivuxolimab. Here the CDR3 reads CASSDDPDYGYTF. As DNA, the CDR3 is TGTGCCAGCAGTGACGACCCAGACTATGGCTACACCTTC.